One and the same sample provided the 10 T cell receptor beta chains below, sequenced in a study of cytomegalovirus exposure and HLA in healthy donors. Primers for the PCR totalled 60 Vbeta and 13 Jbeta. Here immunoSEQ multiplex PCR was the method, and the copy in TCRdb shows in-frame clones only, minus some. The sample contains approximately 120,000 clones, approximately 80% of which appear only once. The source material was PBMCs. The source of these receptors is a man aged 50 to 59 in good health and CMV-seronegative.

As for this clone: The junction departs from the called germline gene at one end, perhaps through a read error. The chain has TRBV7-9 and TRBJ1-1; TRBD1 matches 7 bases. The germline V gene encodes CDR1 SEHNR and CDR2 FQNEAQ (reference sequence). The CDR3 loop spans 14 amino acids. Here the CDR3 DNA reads TGTTCCAGCAGCTTCCGACAGGGGAACACTGAAGCTTTCTTT. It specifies CSSSFRQGNTEAFF.

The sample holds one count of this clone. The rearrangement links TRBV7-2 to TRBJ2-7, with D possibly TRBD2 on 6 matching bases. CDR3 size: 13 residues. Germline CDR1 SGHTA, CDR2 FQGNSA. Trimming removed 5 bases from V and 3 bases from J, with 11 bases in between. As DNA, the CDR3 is TGTGCCAGCAGCCGGGACTTACTCTACGAGCAGTACTTC. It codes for CASSRDLLYEQYF.

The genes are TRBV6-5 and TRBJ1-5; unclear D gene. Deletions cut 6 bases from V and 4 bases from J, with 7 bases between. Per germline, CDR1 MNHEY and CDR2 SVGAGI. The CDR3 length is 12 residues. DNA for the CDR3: TGTGCCAGCAGCTTTATGAATCAGCCCCAGCATTTT. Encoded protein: CASSFMNQPQHF.

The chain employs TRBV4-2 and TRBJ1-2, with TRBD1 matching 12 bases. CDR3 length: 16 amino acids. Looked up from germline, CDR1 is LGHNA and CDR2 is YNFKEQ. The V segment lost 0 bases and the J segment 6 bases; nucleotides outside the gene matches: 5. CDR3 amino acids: CASSQDPGTGGDGYTF. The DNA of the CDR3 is TGTGCCAGCAGCCAAGATCCAGGGACAGGGGGCGATGGCTACACCTTC.

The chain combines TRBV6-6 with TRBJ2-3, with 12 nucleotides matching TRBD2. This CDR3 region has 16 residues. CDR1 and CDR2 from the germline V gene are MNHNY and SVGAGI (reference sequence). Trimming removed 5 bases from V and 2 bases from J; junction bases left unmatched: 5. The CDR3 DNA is TGTGCCAGCAGTCCGCTAGCGGGGGGGTTCACAGATACGCAGTATTTT. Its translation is CASSPLAGGFTDTQYF.

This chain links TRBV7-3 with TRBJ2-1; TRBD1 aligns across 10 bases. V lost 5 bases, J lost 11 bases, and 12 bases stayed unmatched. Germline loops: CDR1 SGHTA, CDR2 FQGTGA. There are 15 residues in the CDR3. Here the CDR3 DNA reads TGTGCCAGCAGCACCGTCGGGGACAGGGGTGTTCAGCAGTTCTTC. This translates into CASSTVGDRGVQQFF.

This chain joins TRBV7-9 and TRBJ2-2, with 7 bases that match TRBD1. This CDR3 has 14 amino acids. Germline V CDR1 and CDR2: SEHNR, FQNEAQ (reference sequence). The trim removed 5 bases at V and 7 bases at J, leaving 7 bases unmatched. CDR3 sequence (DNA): TGTGCCAGCAGCGTTACAGGGGAACACGGGGAGCTGTTTTTT. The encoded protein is CASSVTGEHGELFF.

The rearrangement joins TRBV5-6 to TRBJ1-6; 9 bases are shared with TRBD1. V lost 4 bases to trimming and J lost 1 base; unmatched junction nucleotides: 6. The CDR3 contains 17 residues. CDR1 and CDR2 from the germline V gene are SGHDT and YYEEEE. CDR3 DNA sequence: TGTGCCAGCAGCAAAAGACAGGGGGGGTCCTATAATTCACCCCTCCACTTT. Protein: CASSKRQGGSYNSPLHF.

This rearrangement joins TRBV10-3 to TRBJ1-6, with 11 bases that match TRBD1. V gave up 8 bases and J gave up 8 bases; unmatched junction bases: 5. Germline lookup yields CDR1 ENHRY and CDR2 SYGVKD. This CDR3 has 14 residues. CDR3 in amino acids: CAIGGQGVDSPLHF. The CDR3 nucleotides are TGTGCCATCGGGGGACAGGGGGTGGATTCACCCCTCCACTTT.

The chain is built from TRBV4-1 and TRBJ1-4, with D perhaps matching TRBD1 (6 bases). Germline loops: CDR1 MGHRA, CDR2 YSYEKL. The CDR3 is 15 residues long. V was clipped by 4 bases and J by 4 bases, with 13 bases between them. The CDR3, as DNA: TGCGCCAGCAGCCTTGGACAGAGAGTTAATGAAAAACTGTTTTTT. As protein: CASSLGQRVNEKLFF.